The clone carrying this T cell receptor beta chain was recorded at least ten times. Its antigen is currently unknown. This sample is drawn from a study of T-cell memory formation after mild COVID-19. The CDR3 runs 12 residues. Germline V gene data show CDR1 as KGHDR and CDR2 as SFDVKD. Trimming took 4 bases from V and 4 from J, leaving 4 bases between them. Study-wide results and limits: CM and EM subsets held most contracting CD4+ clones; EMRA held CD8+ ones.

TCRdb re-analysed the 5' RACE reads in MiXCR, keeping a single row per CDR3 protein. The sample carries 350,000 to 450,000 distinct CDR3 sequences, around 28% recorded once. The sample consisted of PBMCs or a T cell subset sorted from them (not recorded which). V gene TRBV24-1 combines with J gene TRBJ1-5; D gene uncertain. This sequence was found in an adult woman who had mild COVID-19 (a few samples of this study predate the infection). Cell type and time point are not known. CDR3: CATSDLNQPQHF. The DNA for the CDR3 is TGTGCCACCAGTGACCTGAATCAGCCCCAGCATTTT.